This T cell receptor beta chain was retrieved from a study of T cells after yellow fever vaccination. This clonotype was detected only a few times. The CDR3 is 14 residues long. V dropped 0 bases and J dropped 2 bases, with 2 bases sitting between them. CDR1 and CDR2 (germline): MNHEY, SVGAGI. A universal primer site and UMIs were added as TCR cDNA was made by 5'RACE template switching. From the 5' RACE reads, TCRdb called clonotypes with MiXCR, one entry per CDR3 protein. The sample consists of roughly 520,000 distinct CDR3 sequences, around a fifth of them appearing once. The clonotype was recovered from a young man who received the YFV17D yellow fever vaccine. The sequencing here drew on PBMCs, taken about 21 days after the first yellow fever vaccination. This chain connects TRBV6-5 to TRBJ2-6; unclear D gene. CDR3 DNA: TGTGCCAGCAGTTACTCTCCTGGGGCCAACGTCCTGACTTTC. Amino acids: CASSYSPGANVLTF.